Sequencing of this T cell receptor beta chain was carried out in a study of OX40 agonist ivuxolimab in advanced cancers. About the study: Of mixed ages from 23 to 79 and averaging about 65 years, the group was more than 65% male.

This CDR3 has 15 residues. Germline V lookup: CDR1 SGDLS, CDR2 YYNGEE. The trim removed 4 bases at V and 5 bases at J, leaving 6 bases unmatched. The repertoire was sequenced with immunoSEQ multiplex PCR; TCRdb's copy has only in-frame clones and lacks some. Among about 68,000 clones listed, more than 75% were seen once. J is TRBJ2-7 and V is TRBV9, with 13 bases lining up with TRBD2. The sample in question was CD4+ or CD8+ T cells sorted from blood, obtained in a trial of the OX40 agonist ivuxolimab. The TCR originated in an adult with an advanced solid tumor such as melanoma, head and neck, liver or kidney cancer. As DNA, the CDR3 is TGTGCCAGCAGCTTGGGACTAGCGGGAAGAGACGAGCAGTACTTC. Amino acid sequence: CASSLGLAGRDEQYF.